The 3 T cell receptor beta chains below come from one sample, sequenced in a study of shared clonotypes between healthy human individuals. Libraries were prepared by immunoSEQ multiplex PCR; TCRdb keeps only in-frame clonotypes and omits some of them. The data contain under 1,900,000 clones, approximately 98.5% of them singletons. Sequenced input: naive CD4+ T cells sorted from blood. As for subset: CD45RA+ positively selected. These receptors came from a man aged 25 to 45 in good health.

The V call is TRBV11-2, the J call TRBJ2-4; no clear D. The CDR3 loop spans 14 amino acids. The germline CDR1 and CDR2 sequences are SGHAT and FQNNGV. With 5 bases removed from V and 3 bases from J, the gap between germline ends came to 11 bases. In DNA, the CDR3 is TGTGCCAGCAGCCGGCAGACGAACAAAAACATTCAGTACTTC. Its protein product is CASSRQTNKNIQYF. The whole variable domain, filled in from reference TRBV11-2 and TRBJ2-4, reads EAGVAQSPRYKIIEKRQSVAFWCNPISGHATLYWYQQILGQGPKLLIQFQNNGVVDDSQLPKDRFSAERLKGVDSTLKIQPAKLEDSAVYLCASSRQTNKNIQYFGAGTRLSVL.

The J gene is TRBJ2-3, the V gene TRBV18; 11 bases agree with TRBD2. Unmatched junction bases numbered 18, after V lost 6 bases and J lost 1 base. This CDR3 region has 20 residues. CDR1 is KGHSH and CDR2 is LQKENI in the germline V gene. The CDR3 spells CASSQFGLAGLVGGTDTQYF. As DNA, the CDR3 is TGTGCCAGCTCGCAGTTCGGACTAGCGGGCCTGGTGGGTGGCACAGATACGCAGTATTTT.

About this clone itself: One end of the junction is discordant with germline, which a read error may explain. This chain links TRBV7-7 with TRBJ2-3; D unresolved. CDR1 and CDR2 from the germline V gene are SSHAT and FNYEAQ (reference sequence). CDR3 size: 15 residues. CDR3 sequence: CASSLDRGSTDTQYF. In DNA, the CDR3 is TGTGCTAGCAGCTTGGACCGCGGCAGCACAGATACGCAGTATTTT.